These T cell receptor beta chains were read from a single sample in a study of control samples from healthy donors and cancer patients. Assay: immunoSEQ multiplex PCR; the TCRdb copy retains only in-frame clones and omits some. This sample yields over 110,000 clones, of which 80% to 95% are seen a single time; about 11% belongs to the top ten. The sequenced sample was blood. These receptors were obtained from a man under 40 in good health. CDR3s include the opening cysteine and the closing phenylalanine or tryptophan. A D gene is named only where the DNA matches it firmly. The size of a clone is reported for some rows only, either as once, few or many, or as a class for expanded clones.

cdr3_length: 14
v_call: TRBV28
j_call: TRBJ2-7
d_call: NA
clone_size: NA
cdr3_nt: TGTGCCAGCAGTTTACAACAGTCGTTCTACGAGCAGTACTTC
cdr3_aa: CASSLQQSFYEQYF

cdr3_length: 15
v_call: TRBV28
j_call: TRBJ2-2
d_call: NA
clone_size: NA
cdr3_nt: TGTGCCAGCAGTTTACCCGGGACGGCCACCGGGGAGCTGTTTTTT
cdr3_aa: CASSLPGTATGELFF

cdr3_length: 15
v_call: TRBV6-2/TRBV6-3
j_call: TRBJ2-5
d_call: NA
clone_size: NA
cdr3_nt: TGTGCCAGCAGTTCGGTCGTGACAGGAAAAGAGACCCAGTACTTC
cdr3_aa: CASSSVVTGKETQYF

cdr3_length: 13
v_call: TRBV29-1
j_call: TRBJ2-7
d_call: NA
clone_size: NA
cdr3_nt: TGCAGCGTTGCCCGGGGACTCGGATACGAGCAGTACTTC
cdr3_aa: CSVARGLGYEQYF

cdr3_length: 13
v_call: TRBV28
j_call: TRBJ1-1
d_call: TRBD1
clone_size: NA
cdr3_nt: TGTGCCAGCATTGGACAGGGGGCCACTGAAGCTTTCTTT
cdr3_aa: CASIGQGATEAFF

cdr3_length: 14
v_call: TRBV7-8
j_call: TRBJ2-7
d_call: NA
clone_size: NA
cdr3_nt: TGTGCCAGCAGCTTGGACGGGACCCCCTACGAGCAGTACTTC
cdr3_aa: CASSLDGTPYEQYF

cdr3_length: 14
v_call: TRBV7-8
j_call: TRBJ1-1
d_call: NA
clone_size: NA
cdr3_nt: TGTGCCAGCAGCTTAGTAGGGGAGGACACTGAAGCTTTCTTT
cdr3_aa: CASSLVGEDTEAFF

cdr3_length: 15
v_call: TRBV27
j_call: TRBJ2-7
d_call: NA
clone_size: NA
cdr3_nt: TGTGCCAGCAGTTTAGCCGGGCCCAGATACTACGAGCAGTACTTC
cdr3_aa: CASSLAGPRYYEQYF

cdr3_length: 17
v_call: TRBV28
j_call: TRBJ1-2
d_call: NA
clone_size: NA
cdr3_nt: TGTGCCAGCCGTTTGGCAGCCCTCAACTCAGCTAACTATGGCTACACCTTC
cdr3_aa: CASRLAALNSANYGYTF

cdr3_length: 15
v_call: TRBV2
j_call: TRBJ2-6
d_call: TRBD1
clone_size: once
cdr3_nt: TGTGCCAGCAGTGAGGACAGGGGTGGGGCCAACGTCCTGACTTTC
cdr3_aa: CASSEDRGGANVLTF

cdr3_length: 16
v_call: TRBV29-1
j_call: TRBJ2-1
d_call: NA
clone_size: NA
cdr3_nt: TGCAGCTCCGTCGGGGGGCTTAGGGGAGGGTACAATGAGCAGTTCTTC
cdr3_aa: CSSVGGLRGGYNEQFF

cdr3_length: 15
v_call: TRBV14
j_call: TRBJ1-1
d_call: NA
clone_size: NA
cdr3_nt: TGTGCCAGCAGCCCCAGGAAGGGAGGACACACTGAAGCTTTCTTT
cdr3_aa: CASSPRKGGHTEAFF

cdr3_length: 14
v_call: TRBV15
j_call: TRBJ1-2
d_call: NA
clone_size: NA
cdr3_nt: TGTGCCACCAGTCCCTTCGGTGGGAACTATGGCTACACCTTC
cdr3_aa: CATSPFGGNYGYTF

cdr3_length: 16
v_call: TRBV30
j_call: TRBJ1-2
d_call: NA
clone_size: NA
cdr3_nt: TGTGCCTGGACCCTCCGTCGGGTAGGCACTAACTATGGCTACACCTTC
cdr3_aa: CAWTLRRVGTNYGYTF

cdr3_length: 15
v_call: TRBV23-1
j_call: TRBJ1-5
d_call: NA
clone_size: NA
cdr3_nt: TGCGCCCCCCCGATACCGCAGTATAGCAATCAGCCCCAGCATTTT
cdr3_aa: CAPPIPQYSNQPQHF

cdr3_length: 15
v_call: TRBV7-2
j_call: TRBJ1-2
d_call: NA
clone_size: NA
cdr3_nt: TGTGCCAGCAGCTTAAAGGGGCGCGGGGGGTATGGCTACACCTTC
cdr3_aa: CASSLKGRGGYGYTF

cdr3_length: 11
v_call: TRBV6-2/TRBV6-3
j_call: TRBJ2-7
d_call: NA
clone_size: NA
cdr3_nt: TGTGCCAGCAGTACTTCCTACGAGCAGTACTTC
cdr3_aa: CASSTSYEQYF

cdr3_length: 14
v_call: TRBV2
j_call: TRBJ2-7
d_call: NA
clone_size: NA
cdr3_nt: TGTGCCAGCATCGCAACCGCCTCTAACTACGAGCAGTACTTC
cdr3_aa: CASIATASNYEQYF

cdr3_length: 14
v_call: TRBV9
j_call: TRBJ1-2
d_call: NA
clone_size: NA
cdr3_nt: TGTGCCAGCAGCGTAGCCGGGGGGGACTATGGCTACACCTTC
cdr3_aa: CASSVAGGDYGYTF

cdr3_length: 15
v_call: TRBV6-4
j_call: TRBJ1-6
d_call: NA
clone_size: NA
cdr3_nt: TGTGCCAGCAGTGCTGAAAGGGGACCGTATTCACCCCTCCACTTT
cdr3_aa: CASSAERGPYSPLHF

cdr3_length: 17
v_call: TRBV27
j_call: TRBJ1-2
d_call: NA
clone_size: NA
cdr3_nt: TGTGCCAGCAGTTTAGTTCAACCGTCGGGCAGATACTATGGCTACACCTTC
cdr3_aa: CASSLVQPSGRYYGYTF

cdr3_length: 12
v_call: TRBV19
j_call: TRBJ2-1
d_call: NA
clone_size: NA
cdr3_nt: TGTGCCAGTATTTCCTACTACAATGAGCAGTTCTTC
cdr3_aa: CASISYYNEQFF

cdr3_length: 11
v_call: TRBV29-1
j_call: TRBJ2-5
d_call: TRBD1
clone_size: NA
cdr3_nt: TGCAGCGTAGACAGGGCCGGGGCCCAGTACTTC
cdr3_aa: CSVDRAGAQYF

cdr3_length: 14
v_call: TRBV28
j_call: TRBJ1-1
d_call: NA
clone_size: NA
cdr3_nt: TGTGCCAGCAGCCCACAGGGTCGTAGGACTGAAGCTTTCTTT
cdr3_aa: CASSPQGRRTEAFF

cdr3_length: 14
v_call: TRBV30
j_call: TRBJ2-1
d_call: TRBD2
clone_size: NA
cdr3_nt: TGTGCCTGGGGTAGCGGGCCTCCTGGGAATGAGCAGTTCTTC
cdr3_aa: CAWGSGPPGNEQFF

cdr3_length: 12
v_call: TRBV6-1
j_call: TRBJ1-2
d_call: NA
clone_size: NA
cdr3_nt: TGTGCCAGCAGTGAATTAGTCTATGGCTACACCTTC
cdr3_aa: CASSELVYGYTF

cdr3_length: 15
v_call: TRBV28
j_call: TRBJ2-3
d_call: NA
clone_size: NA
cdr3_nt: TGTGCCAGCAGTGACCAAGCCCAGGGTGCAGATACGCAGTATTTT
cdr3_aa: CASSDQAQGADTQYF

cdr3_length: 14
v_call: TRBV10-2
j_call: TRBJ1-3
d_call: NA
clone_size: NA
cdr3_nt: TGCGCCAGCAGTGATTTAGGATCTGGAAACACCATATATTTT
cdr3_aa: CASSDLGSGNTIYF

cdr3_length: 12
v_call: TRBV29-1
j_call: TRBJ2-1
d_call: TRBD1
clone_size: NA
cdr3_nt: TGCAGCGTCCCAGGGGGCCCCAATGAGCAGTTCTTC
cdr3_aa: CSVPGGPNEQFF

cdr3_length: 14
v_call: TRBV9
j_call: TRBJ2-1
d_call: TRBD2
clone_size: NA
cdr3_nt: TGTGCCAGCAGCGTGACTAGCGGATACAATGAGCAGTTCTTC
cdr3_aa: CASSVTSGYNEQFF

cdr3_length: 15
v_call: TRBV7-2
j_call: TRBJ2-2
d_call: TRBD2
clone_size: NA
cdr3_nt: TGTGCCAGCAGCTCCAGGACTAGTATATCCGGGGAGCTGTTTTTT
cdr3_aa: CASSSRTSISGELFF

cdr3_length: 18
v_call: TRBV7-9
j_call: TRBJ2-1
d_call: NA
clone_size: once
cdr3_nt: TGTGCCAGCAGCCGAATTCCCGGGACCAGACAGTTTCGGGATGAGCAGTTCTTC
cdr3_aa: CASSRIPGTRQFRDEQFF

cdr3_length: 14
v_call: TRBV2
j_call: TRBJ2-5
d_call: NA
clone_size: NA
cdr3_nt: TGTGCCAGCAAATCTTGGCGTACCCAAGAGACCCAGTACTTC
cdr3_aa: CASKSWRTQETQYF

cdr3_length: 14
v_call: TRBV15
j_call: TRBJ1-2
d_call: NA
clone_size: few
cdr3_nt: TGTGCCACCAGCAGAGATAGGGCAGGGGATGGCTACACCTTC
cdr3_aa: CATSRDRAGDGYTF

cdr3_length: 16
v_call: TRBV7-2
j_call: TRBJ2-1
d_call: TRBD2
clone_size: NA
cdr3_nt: TGTGCCAGCAGCTCATCGGGACTAGCGGGAGGGAATGAGCAGTTCTTC
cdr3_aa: CASSSSGLAGGNEQFF

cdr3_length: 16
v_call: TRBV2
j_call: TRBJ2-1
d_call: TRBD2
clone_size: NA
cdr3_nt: TGTGCCAGCAGAAGGAGCGTCCTACTAGCGGGAGGTGCGCAGTTCTTC
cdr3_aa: CASRRSVLLAGGAQFF

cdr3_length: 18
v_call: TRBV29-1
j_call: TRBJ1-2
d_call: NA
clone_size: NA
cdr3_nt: TGCAGCGTAGACACACTTAACCGATGGGGTAGGAGGGTTCATGGCTACACCTTC
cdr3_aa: CSVDTLNRWGRRVHGYTF

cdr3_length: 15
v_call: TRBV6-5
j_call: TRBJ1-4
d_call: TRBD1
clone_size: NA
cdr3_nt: TGTGCCAGCAGTCGTGGACAGGCCAAGGCGGAAAAACTGTTTTTT
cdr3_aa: CASSRGQAKAEKLFF

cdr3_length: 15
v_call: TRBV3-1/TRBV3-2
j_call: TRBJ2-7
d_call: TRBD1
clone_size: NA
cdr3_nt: TGTGCCAGCAGCCGGAAGCGGCAGGGGGCTTACGAGCAGTACTTC
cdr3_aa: CASSRKRQGAYEQYF

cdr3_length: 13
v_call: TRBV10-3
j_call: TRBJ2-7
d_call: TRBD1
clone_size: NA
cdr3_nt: TGTGCCGGGGCACCGGGGACAGGGTACGAGCAGTACTTC
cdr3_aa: CAGAPGTGYEQYF

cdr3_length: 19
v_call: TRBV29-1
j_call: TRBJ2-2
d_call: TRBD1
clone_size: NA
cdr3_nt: TGCAGCGTTGAAACCTTTGGCGGGACAGGGAGCTTCAACACCGGGGAGCTGTTTTTT
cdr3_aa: CSVETFGGTGSFNTGELFF

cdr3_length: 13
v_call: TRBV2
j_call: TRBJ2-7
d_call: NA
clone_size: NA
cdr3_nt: TGTGCCAGCAGTCTTGGCGGACCCTACGAGCAGTACTTC
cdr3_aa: CASSLGGPYEQYF

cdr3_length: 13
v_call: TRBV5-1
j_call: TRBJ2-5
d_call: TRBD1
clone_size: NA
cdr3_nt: TGCGCCAGCAGTCCCGGGACAGCAGAGACCCAGTACTTC
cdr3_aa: CASSPGTAETQYF

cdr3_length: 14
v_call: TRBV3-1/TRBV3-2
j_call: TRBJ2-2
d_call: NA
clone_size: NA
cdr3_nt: TGTGCCAGCAGCCAAGTTCTTGATGCCGGGGAGCTGTTTTTT
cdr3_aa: CASSQVLDAGELFF

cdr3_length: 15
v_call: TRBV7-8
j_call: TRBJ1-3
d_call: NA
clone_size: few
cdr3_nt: TGTGCCAGCAGCTTAGCAGCGGACTCTGGAAACACCATATATTTT
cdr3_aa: CASSLAADSGNTIYF

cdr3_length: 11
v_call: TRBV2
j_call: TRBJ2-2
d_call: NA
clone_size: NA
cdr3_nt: TGTGCCAGCCAGCTAGGGGCGGAGCTGTTTTTT
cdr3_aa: CASQLGAELFF

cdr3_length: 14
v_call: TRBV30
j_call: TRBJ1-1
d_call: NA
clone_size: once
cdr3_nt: TGTGCCTGGAGTAACCTGACGCCGAACACTGAAGCTTTCTTT
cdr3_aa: CAWSNLTPNTEAFF